One and the same sample provided the 24 T cell receptor beta chains below, sequenced in a study of response to subunit inactivated influenza vaccine listed by TCRdb under 2018. Receptor libraries were prepared by RT-PCR. Sequencing instrument: Illumina HiSeq 2500. TCRdb itself trimmed the public reads at Q25 with fastp, ran MiXCR and retained productive beta chains. CDR3 protein duplicates are merged, each entry listing the most common genes and DNA. This sample comprises 250,000 to 350,000 distinct CDR3 sequences, approximately 20% of them detected only once. Over 9% of the sample comes from the top ten. The sample was PBMCs from blood, taken approximately 20 months after vaccination. These receptors were collected from a man aged 50-75 years who received an inactivated influenza vaccine. Donor details come from another sample of the same person, matched by shared clones.

Here the CDR3 reads CASSADRAGYTF. The CDR3 bases are TGTGCCAGCAGTGCTGACAGGGCTGGCTACACCTTC. The chain combines TRBV12-3 or TRBV12-4 with TRBJ1-2, with 7 nucleotides matching TRBD1. The CDR3 sequence is 12 residues long. V lost 5 bases and J lost 7; bases outside the gene matches: 4.

V gene TRBV6-1 combines with J gene TRBJ2-3; D is unresolved. V was pared by 7 bases and J by 9 bases, with 11 bases between. The CDR3 runs 11 residues. CDR1 is MNHNS and CDR2 is SASEGT in the germline V gene. This CDR3 reads CASTSTQTQYF. The CDR3 nucleotides read TGTGCCAGCACCTCTACTCAAACGCAGTATTTT.

This chain links TRBV6-1 with TRBJ2-5, with TRBD1 as a possible D gene (6 bases). The germline V gene encodes CDR1 MNHNS and CDR2 SASEGT. The CDR3 has 13 residues. The V and J ends lost 6 bases and 3 bases respectively, with 11 bases between them. This chain's CDR3 is CASRASGEETQYF. The CDR3 coding sequence is TGTGCCAGCAGAGCCTCAGGGGAAGAGACCCAGTACTTC.

J is TRBJ2-3 and V is TRBV20-1, with a tentative D call TRBD1 (6 bases). The CDR3 is made up of 14 amino acids. Per germline, CDR1 DFQATT and CDR2 SNEGSKA (reference sequence). Trimming removed 4 bases from V and 5 bases from J, with 16 bases in between. CDR3 sequence: CSANEGLGGDTQYF. The CDR3 nucleotides read TGCAGTGCTAACGAGGGGCTAGGGGGAGATACGCAGTATTTT.

V usage is TRBV5-1 and J usage is TRBJ1-2; D remains unclear. From germline, CDR1 is SGHRS and CDR2 YFSETQ. V was trimmed by 0 bases and J by 6 bases, leaving 9 bases between them. The CDR3 length is 13 residues. The CDR3 region is CASSLEWRNGYTF. In DNA, the CDR3 is TGCGCCAGCAGCTTGGAGTGGCGGAATGGCTACACCTTC.

This clonotype turned up a few times. This chain uses TRBV5-5 with TRBJ1-1, with D possibly TRBD1 on 5 matching bases. This CDR3 spans 14 amino acids. V gave up 2 bases and J gave up 4 bases, with 12 bases separating them. Germline-derived CDR1 and CDR2 are SGHKS and YYEKEE (reference sequence). The CDR3 is CASSLRGASTEAFF. As DNA, the CDR3 is TGTGCCAGCAGCTTAAGAGGGGCTAGCACTGAAGCTTTCTTT.

In its sample, this clonotype was seen a few times. V gene TRBV6-5 combines with J gene TRBJ2-1; D gene ambiguous. Deletions cut 8 bases from V and 5 bases from J, with 10 bases between. The V gene's germline CDR1 is MNHEY and CDR2 SVGAGI. The CDR3 has 12 residues. CDR3 DNA sequence: TGTGCCAGCGGTAGAAACAACAATGAGCAGTTCTTC. This translates into CASGRNNNEQFF.

This clonotype occurred a few times. This chain connects TRBV12-3 or TRBV12-4 to TRBJ2-7; tentatively, D is TRBD1 (5 bases). This CDR3 spans 14 amino acids. With 3 bases removed from V and 3 bases from J, the gap between germline ends came to 12 bases. The CDR3 is CASSFQGRDYEQYF. The CDR3 DNA reads TGTGCCAGCAGTTTTCAGGGAAGGGACTACGAGCAGTACTTC.

This clonotype has just a few counts. The V gene is TRBV6-4, the J gene TRBJ1-1, with no clear D. This CDR3 has 16 amino acids. Germline CDR1 is MRHNA and CDR2 is SNTAGT. Trimming took off 2 bases at V and 1 base at J, with 14 bases between the two ends. CDR3 region: CASSDSFLPPNTEAFF. DNA of the CDR3: TGTGCCAGCAGTGACAGTTTTTTGCCCCCGAACACTGAAGCTTTCTTT.

V and J are TRBV5-1 and TRBJ2-1; 11 positions agree with TRBD2. The germline V gene encodes CDR1 SGHRS and CDR2 YFSETQ. The V and J ends lost 1 base and 6 bases, in that order; junction bases with no gene match: 3. The CDR3 sequence is 15 residues long. CDR3 DNA sequence: TGCGCCAGCAGCTTGTCAACTAGCGGGGGCAATGAGCAGTTCTTC. Translation gives CASSLSTSGGNEQFF.

This clonotype was recorded at least ten times. V gene TRBV29-1 combines with J gene TRBJ2-5; possibly TRBD1 for D (6 bases). CDR3 length: 14 residues. The V gene's germline CDR1 is SQVTM and CDR2 ANQGSEA. Trimming took off 4 bases at V and 4 bases at J, with 16 bases between the two ends. CDR3 in DNA: TGCAGCGTTGGTCCCAGGGGTAGTCCAGAGACCCAGTACTTC. Its protein is CSVGPRGSPETQYF. Full variable domain (missing parts from reference TRBV29-1 and TRBJ2-5): SAVISQKPSRDICQRGTSLTIQCQVDSQVTMMFWYRQQPGQSLTLIATANQGSEATYESGFVIDKFPISRPNLTFSTLTVSNMSPEDSSIYLCSVGPRGSPETQYFGPGTRLLVL.

This clonotype has more than one count but fewer than ten. The gene calls are TRBV18 and TRBJ1-4; the D gene is possibly TRBD1 (5 bases). Trimming removed 3 bases at V and 2 bases at J, with 7 bases between. This CDR3 region has 14 residues. Germline assignment: CDR1 KGHSH and CDR2 LQKENI. This CDR3 reads CASSPRDTNEKLFF. In DNA, the CDR3 is TGTGCCAGCTCACCCCGGGACACTAATGAAAAACTGTTTTTT.

This clonotype was counted between two and nine times. V and J are TRBV6-1 and TRBJ1-4; no firm D call. The CDR3 runs to 13 residues. Germline V gene lookup returns CDR1 MNHNS and CDR2 SASEGT. V gave up 8 bases and J gave up 6 bases, with 13 bases separating them. This chain's CDR3 is CASHDPTDEKLFF. The CDR3, as DNA: TGTGCCAGCCATGACCCGACGGATGAAAAACTGTTTTTT.

This clonotype has more than one count but fewer than ten. This chain joins TRBV4-3 and TRBJ1-1; D is unresolved. The CDR3 totals 17 residues. V was cut by 3 bases and J by 1 base, with 18 bases left in between. Germline V CDR1 and CDR2: LGHNA, YSLEER. CDR3 loop: CASSHELASRPNTEAFF. CDR3 DNA sequence: TGCGCCAGCAGCCATGAGTTGGCCAGCCGACCGAACACTGAAGCTTTCTTT.

This clonotype was picked up a small number of times. This rearrangement joins TRBV6-2 or TRBV6-3 to TRBJ1-1; the D is unclear. The length of the CDR3 is 14 residues. Germline values: CDR1 MNHEY, CDR2 SVGEGT. The germline V and J ends were trimmed by 6 bases and 4 bases, with 15 bases remaining between them. The DNA for the CDR3 is TGTGCCAGCAGAGGACTTAGGACCGGCACTGAAGCTTTCTTT. Translating it yields CASRGLRTGTEAFF.

This clonotype was found a few times. V is TRBV20-1 and J is TRBJ2-1; 9 bases match TRBD2. The germline CDR1 and CDR2 sequences are DFQATT and SNEGSKA (reference sequence). V gave up 0 bases and J gave up 8 bases; unmatched junction bases: 14. The CDR3 is 17 residues long. This CDR3 reads CSARDLRRGTSIHEQFF. The CDR3 DNA sequence: TGCAGTGCTAGAGACCTACGGAGGGGGACTAGCATTCATGAGCAGTTCTTC.

The V call is TRBV12-3 or TRBV12-4, the J call TRBJ1-5; D is ambiguous. Trimming took off 2 bases at V and 3 bases at J, with 8 bases between the two ends. The CDR3 totals 14 residues. The CDR3 nucleotides read TGTGCCAGCAGTTTATTGGGCGACAATCAGCCCCAGCATTTT. This gives the protein CASSLLGDNQPQHF.

The rearrangement uses TRBV6-1 and TRBJ1-5; D not certain. Trimming took off 6 bases at V and 4 bases at J, with 16 bases between the two ends. This CDR3 has 15 amino acids. Germline V lookup: CDR1 MNHNS, CDR2 SASEGT. The CDR3 here is CASSERAFFNQPQHF. CDR3 nucleotides: TGTGCCAGCAGCGAACGAGCATTTTTTAATCAGCCCCAGCATTTT.

Only a few counts were recorded for this clonotype. CDR3 bases: TGTGCCAGCAGCCAAGCCAGACTAGCGAGCACAGATACGCAGTATTTT. Translating gives CASSQARLASTDTQYF. J is TRBJ2-3 and V is TRBV4-2, with 8 nucleotides matching TRBD2. V lost 1 base to trimming and J lost 0 bases; unmatched junction nucleotides: 3. Looked up from germline, CDR1 is LGHNA and CDR2 is YNFKEQ. CDR3 length: 16 amino acids.

The V and J genes are TRBV7-3 and TRBJ2-3; 7 positions match TRBD1. Losses at the gene ends were 4 bases for V and 10 bases for J; bases not matched to a gene: 17. This CDR3 spans 16 amino acids. CDR1 is SGHTA, CDR2 FQGTGA, per germline. The chain's CDR3 is CASSYTGEPGVGPQYF. In DNA, the CDR3 is TGTGCCAGCAGCTACACAGGGGAGCCCGGGGTGGGGCCGCAGTATTTT.

The rearrangement uses TRBV7-8 and TRBJ2-5; perhaps TRBD2 as D (5 bases). Germline CDR1 is SGHVS and CDR2 is FQNEAQ. Trimming removed 4 bases from V and 0 bases from J, with 12 bases in between. The CDR3 consists of 15 residues. Here the CDR3 reads CASSSRVAHQETQYF. The CDR3 DNA sequence: TGTGCCAGCAGCTCCCGGGTAGCGCACCAAGAGACCCAGTACTTC.

The V call is TRBV7-9, the J call TRBJ1-3; unclear D gene. Trimming took 3 bases from V and 0 from J, leaving 9 bases between them. Germline values: CDR1 SEHNR, CDR2 FQNEAQ (reference sequence). The CDR3 length is 15 residues. CDR3 amino acids: CASSLDHSSGNTIYF. DNA for the CDR3: TGTGCCAGCAGCTTGGATCACTCCTCTGGAAACACCATATATTTT.

This CDR3 is CSARDMGFEQYF. The CDR3 coding sequence is TGCAGTGCTAGAGATATGGGGTTCGAGCAGTACTTC. The rearrangement links TRBV20-1 to TRBJ2-7, with D unresolved. This CDR3 is 12 amino acids long. The germline V gene has CDR1 DFQATT and CDR2 SNEGSKA (reference sequence). V was shortened by 0 bases and J by 6 bases, with 9 bases between the two germline ends.

This clonotype was recorded many times. The V and J genes are TRBV18 and TRBJ1-2; weak D call: TRBD1 (5 bases). The CDR3 runs 15 residues. The germline V and J ends were trimmed by 2 bases and 3 bases, with 13 bases remaining between them. Per germline, CDR1 KGHSH and CDR2 LQKENI. CDR3 coding DNA: TGTGCCAGCTCACCAACGGGCGGAGGGGACTATGGCTACACCTTC. Translation: CASSPTGGGDYGYTF.